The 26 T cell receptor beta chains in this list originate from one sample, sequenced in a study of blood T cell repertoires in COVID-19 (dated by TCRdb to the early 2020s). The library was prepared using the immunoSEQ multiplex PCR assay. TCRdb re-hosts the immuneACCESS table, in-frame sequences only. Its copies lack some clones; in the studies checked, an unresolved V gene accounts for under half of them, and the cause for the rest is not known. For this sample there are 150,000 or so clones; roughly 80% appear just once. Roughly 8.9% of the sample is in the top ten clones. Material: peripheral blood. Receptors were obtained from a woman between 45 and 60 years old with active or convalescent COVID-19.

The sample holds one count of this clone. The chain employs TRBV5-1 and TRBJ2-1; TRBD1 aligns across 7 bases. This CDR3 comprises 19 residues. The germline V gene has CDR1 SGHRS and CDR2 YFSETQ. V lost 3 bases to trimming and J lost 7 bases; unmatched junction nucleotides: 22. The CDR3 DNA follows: TGCGCCAGCAGCTCCCCGGGCGATAGACAGGGATCGGGGCAAAATGAGCAGTTCTTC. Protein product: CASSSPGDRQGSGQNEQFF.

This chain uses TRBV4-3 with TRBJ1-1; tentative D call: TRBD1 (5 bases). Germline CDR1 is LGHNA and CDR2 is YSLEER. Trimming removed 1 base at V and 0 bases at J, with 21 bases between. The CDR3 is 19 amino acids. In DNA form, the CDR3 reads TGCGCCAGCAGCCAAGGTGGATTCGGGGGTGGGCGGCTGAACACTGAAGCTTTCTTT. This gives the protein CASSQGGFGGGRLNTEAFF.

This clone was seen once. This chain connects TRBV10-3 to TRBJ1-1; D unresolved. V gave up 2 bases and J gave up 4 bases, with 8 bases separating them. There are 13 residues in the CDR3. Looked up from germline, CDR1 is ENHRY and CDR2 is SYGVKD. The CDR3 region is CAISEGRGTEAFF. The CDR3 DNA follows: TGTGCCATCAGTGAGGGCCGGGGCACTGAAGCTTTCTTT.

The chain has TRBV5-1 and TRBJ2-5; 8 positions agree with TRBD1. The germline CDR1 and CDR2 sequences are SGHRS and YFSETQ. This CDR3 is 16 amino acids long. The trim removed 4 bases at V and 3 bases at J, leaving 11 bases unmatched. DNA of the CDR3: TGCGCCAGCAGCCCCGGGGGCAGGGGGCGCGAAGAGACCCAGTACTTC. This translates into CASSPGGRGREETQYF.

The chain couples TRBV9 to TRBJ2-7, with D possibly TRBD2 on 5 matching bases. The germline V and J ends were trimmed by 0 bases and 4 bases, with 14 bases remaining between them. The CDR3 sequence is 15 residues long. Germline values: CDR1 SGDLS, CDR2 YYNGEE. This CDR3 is CASSVDPAAKYEQYF. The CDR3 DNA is TGTGCCAGCAGCGTAGATCCAGCGGCCAAATACGAGCAGTACTTC.

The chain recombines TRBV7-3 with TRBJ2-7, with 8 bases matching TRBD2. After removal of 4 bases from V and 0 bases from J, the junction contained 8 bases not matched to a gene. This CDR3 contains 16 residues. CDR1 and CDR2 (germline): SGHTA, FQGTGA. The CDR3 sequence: CASSSTAGLASYEQYF. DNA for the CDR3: TGTGCCAGCAGCTCTACCGCCGGACTAGCCTCCTACGAGCAGTACTTC.

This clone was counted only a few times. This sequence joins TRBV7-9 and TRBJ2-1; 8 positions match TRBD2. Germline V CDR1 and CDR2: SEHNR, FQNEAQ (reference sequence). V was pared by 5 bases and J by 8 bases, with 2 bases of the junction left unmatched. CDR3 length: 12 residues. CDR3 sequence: CASSRGGDEQFF. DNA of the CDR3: TGTGCCAGCAGCCGGGGGGGCGATGAGCAGTTCTTC.

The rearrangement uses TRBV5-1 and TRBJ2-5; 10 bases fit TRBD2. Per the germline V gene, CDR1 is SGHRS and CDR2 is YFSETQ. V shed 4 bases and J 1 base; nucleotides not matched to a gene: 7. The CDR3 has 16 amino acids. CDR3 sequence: CASSPAGLAAQETQYF. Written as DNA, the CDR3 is TGCGCCAGCAGCCCGGCCGGACTAGCGGCCCAAGAGACCCAGTACTTC. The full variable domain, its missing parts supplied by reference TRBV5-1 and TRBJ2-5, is KAGVTQTPRYLIKTRGQQVTLSCSPISGHRSVSWYQQTPGQGLQFLFEYFSETQRNKGNFPGRFSGRQFSNSRSEMNVSTLELGDSALYLCASSPAGLAAQETQYFGPGTRLLVL.

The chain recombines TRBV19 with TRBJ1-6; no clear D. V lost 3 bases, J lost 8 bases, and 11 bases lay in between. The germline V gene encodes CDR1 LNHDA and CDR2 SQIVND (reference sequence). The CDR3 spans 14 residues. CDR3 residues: CASSIPVTDSPLHF. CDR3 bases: TGTGCCAGTAGTATCCCCGTTACAGATTCACCCCTCCACTTT.

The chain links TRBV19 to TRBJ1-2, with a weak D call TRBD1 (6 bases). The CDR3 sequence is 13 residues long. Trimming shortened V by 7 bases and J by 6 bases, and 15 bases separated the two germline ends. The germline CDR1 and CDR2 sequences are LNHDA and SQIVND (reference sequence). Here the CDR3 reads CASKGGGADGYTF. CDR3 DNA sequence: TGTGCCAGTAAAGGGGGTGGGGCGGATGGCTACACCTTC. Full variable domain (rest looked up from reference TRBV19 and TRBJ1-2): DGGITQSPKYLFRKEGQNVTLSCEQNLNHDAMYWYRQDPGQGLRLIYYSQIVNDFQKGDIAEGYSVSREKKESFPLTVTSAQKNPTAFYLCASKGGGADGYTFGSGTRLTVV.

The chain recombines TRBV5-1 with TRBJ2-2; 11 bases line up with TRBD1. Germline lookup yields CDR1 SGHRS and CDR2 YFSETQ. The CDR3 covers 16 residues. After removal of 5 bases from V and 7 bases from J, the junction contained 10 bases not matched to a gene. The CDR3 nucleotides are TGCGCCAGCAGGGATACCGGGACAGGGGGTGTCGGGGAGCTGTTTTTT. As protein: CASRDTGTGGVGELFF.

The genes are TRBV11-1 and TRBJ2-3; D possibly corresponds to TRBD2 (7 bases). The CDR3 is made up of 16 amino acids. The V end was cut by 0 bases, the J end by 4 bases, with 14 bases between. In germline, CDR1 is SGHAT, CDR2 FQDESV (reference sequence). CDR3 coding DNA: TGTGCCAGCAGCTTAGCTCTTCGGGGGGCCTCAGATACGCAGTATTTT. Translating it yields CASSLALRGASDTQYF.

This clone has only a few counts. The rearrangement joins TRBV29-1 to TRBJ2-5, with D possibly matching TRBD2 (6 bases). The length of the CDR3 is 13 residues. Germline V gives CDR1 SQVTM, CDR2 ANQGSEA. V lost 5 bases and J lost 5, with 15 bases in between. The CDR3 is CSVKVGSGETQYF. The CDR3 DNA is TGCAGCGTTAAGGTCGGGAGCGGTGAGACCCAGTACTTC.

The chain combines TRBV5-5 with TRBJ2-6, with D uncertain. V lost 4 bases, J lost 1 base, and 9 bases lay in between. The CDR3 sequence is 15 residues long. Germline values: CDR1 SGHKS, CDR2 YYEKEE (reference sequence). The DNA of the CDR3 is TGTGCCAGCAGCCCCGAGGAGTCTGGGGCCAACGTCCTGACTTTC. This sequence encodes CASSPEESGANVLTF.

CDR3 coding DNA: TGTGCCAGAACCGGGACAGTTAACACCGGGGAGCTGTTTTTT. It translates to CARTGTVNTGELFF. This chain joins TRBV2 and TRBJ2-2; 7 bases fit TRBD1. CDR1 and CDR2 from the germline V gene are SNHLY and FYNNEI. V gave up 9 bases and J gave up 2 bases; unmatched junction bases: 6. The CDR3 spans 14 residues.

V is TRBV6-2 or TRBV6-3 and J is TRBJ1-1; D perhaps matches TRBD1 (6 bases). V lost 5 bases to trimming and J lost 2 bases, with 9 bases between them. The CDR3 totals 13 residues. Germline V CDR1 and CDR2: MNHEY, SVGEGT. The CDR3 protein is CASSQQGNTEAFF. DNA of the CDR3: TGTGCCAGCAGTCAACAGGGAAACACTGAAGCTTTCTTT.

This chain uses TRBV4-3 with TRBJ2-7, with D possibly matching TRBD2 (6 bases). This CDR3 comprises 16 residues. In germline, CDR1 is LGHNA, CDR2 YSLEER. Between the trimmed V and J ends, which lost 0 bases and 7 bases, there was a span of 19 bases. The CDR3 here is CASSQDFAGSPTEQYF. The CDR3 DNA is TGCGCCAGCAGCCAAGATTTCGCCGGGAGCCCTACTGAGCAGTACTTC.

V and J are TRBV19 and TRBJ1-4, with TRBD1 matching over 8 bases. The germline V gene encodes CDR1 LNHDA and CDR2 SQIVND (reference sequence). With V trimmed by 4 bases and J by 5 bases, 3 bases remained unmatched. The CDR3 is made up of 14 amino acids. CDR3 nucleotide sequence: TGTGCCAGTAGTACGACAGGGGCAAATGAAAAACTGTTTTTT. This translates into CASSTTGANEKLFF.

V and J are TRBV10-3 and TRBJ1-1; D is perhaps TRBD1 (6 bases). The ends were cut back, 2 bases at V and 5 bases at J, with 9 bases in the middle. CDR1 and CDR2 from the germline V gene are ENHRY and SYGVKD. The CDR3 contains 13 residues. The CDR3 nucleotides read TGTGCCATCAGTGAGACCCAGGGGACTGAAGCTTTCTTT. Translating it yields CAISETQGTEAFF.

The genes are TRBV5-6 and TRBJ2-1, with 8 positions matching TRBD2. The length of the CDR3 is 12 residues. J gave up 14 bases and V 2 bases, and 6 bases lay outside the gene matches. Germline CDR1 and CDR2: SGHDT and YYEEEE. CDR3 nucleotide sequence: TGTGCCAGCAGCTTCGTTAGCGGGATGGAGTTCTTC. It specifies CASSFVSGMEFF. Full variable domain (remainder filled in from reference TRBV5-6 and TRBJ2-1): DAGVTQSPTHLIKTRGQQVTLRCSPKSGHDTVSWYQQALGQGPQFIFQYYEEEERQRGNFPDRFSGHQFPNYSSELNVNALLLGDSALYLCASSFVSGMEFFGPGTRLTVL.

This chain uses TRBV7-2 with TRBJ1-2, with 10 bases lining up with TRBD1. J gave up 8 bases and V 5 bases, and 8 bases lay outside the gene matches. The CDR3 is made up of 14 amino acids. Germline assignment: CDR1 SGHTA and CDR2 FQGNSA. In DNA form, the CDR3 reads TGTGCCAGCAGCGCTAGGGGGACAGGGGAAGGCTACACCTTC. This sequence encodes CASSARGTGEGYTF.

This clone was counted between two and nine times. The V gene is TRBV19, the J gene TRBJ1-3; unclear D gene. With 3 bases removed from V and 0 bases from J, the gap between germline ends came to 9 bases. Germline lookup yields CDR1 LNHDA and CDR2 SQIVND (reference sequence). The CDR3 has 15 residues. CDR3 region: CASSIVALSGNTIYF. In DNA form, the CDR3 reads TGTGCCAGTAGTATTGTGGCTCTCTCTGGAAACACCATATATTTT.

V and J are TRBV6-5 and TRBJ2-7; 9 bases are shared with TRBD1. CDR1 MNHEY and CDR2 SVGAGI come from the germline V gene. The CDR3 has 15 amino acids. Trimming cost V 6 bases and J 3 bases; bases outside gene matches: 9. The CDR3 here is CASSRLRDRVYEQYF. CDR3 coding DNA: TGTGCCAGCAGCCGTCTCCGGGACAGGGTCTACGAGCAGTACTTC.

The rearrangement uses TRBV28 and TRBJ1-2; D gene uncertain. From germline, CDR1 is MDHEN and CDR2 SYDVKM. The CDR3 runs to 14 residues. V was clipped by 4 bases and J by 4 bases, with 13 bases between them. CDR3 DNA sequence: TGTGCCAGCAGTTCCCTAAGCCCAGGCTATGGCTACACCTTC. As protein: CASSSLSPGYGYTF.

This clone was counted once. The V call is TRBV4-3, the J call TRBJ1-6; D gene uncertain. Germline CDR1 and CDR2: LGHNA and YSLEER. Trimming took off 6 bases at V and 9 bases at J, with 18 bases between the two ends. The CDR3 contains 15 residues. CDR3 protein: CASSPGSLVGSPLHF. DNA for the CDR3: TGCGCCAGCAGTCCCGGATCCCTAGTGGGTTCACCCCTCCACTTT.

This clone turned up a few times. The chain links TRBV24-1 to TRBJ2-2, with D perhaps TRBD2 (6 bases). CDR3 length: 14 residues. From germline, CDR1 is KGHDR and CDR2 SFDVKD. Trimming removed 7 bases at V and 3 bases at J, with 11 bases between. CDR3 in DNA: TGTGCCACCAGAGGGGCGGGGTACACCGGGGAGCTGTTTTTT. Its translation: CATRGAGYTGELFF.